The clone carrying this T cell receptor (beta chain) appeared a few times. Its antigen is as yet unknown. Between the trimmed V and J ends, which lost 4 bases and 4 bases, there was a span of 10 bases. Germline assignment: CDR1 SGHTA and CDR2 FQGNSA. This CDR3 has 13 amino acids. This entry belongs to a study of T-cell reconstitution after alpha-beta-depleted transplantation in children. The library targeted TCRbeta and was prepared with unique molecular identifiers. TCRdb processed the PCR reads anew with MiXCR; each CDR3 protein has one entry. Of about 440,000 distinct CDR3 sequences in the sample, around two fifths were seen once. Study conclusions and caveats: Reports say that about two months after transplant, the alpha-beta T cells came out of several hundred graft clones that had expanded. The study traced high day-60 TCRbeta diversity in some patients to surviving recipient T cells and thymic progenitors. A year post-transplant, T-cell counts and diversity derived mostly from newly produced T cells.

The chain links TRBV7-2 to TRBJ2-5; D remains unclear. This TCR was sampled from a girl between 2 and 10 years old with aplastic anemia, due to receive a stem cell transplant. The source was PBMCs, collected before TCRalphabeta/CD19-depleted stem cell transplant. The CDR3 protein is CASSSIPPETQYF. The CDR3 coding sequence is TGTGCCAGCAGCTCTATCCCCCCAGAGACCCAGTACTTC.